This T cell receptor beta chain was recovered during a study of glioma-infiltrating T cells. Findings and caveats of the study: Only very few CDR3 sequences appeared in both tissue and blood.

The CDR3 has 17 amino acids. The V end was cut by 3 bases, the J end by 0 bases, with 15 bases between. The V gene's germline CDR1 is MNHEY and CDR2 SVGEGT. Ten or more counts support this clonotype. Its antigen is unknown. Amplification of TCR alpha and beta CDR3 regions from RNA used iRepertoire nested multiplex PCR. TCRdb redid the calling of the multiplex PCR reads with MiXCR, one entry per CDR3 protein. The repertoire holds over 90,000 distinct CDR3 sequences, with about 28% as singletons. The chain recombines TRBV6-2 or TRBV6-3 with TRBJ2-1, with D possibly TRBD2 on 5 matching bases. The sequenced sample was glioma tissue, nonneoplastic brain tissue, or PBMCs (not recorded which). This sequence originates from a human donor with low-grade glioma or glioblastoma, undergoing nonglioma brain surgery, or in good health (not recorded which). Here the CDR3 reads CASSYKSSGSSYNEQFF. The CDR3 DNA is TGTGCCAGCAGTTATAAGAGTTCGGGAAGCTCCTACAATGAGCAGTTCTTC.